A few counts support the clone carrying this T cell receptor beta chain. The entry originates in a study of CD8 T cells in ankylosing spondylitis. Germline V CDR1 and CDR2: DFQATT, SNEGSKA (reference sequence). This CDR3 comprises 14 residues. J gave up 0 bases and V 4 bases, and 3 bases lay outside the gene matches. The TCR beta libraries were generated through quantitative 5'-RACE incorporating molecular barcodes. Using its own MiXCR run on the 5' RACE reads, TCRdb lists one record per CDR3 protein. The table has tens of thousands of distinct CDR3 sequences, around 26% seen once. Sequencing input: blood, either unsorted or a sorted T cell fraction (not recorded which). J is TRBJ2-3 and V is TRBV20-1; 8 nucleotides line up with TRBD2. The receptor comes from a male donor with ankylosing spondylitis or in good health (not recorded which). The CDR3, as DNA: TGCAGTGCTATCCCTAGCGGGAGCACAGATACGCAGTATTTT. It yields the protein CSAIPSGSTDTQYF.